The 23 T cell receptor beta chains below come from one sample, sequenced in a study of Graves' ophthalmopathy and Graves' hyperthyroidism. Beta-chain TCR CDR3 regions were amplified from RNA transcripts. In the first round, RT-PCR was carried out with HTBI primers, and a multiplex PCR formed the second round. TCRdb re-analysed the multiplex PCR reads in MiXCR, keeping a single row per CDR3 protein. Of 1 million to 1.3 million distinct CDR3 sequences listed, about 40% were seen once; the top ten hold roughly 11%. The sequenced sample was peripheral blood or thyroid tissue (not recorded which). The receptors derive from an adult man with Graves' hyperthyroidism.

This rearrangement joins TRBV5-1 to TRBJ2-5; D is possibly TRBD1 or TRBD2 (5 bases each). Trimming stripped 4 bases from V and 1 base from J, with 14 bases between. Germline loops: CDR1 SGHRS, CDR2 YFSETQ. The CDR3 length is 15 residues. The CDR3 here is CASSPRGYPQETQYF. The CDR3 DNA follows: TGCGCCAGCAGCCCGAGGGGTTACCCCCAAGAGACCCAGTACTTC.

This chain uses TRBV7-9 with TRBJ2-5; no definite D call. The V gene lost 6 bases and the J gene lost 5 bases, with 16 bases spanning the gap. Germline V gene sequence: CDR1 SEHNR, CDR2 FQNEAQ (reference sequence). The CDR3 spans 14 residues. The CDR3 nucleotides are TGTGCCAGCAGTTACTTCCGGACGGAGGAGACCCAGTACTTC. It yields the protein CASSYFRTEETQYF.

This clonotype was counted at least ten times. The gene calls are TRBV29-1 and TRBJ1-5, with a weak D call TRBD1 (5 bases). Trimming pared 4 bases from V and 1 base from J, leaving 14 bases between. The length of the CDR3 is 15 residues. The V gene's germline CDR1 is SQVTM and CDR2 ANQGSEA. CDR3 in amino acids: CSVAGGYGSNQPQHF. CDR3 nucleotides: TGCAGCGTTGCGGGGGGTTACGGAAGCAATCAGCCCCAGCATTTT.

This clonotype was seen at least ten times. This rearrangement joins TRBV6-5 to TRBJ1-6, with D uncertain. From germline, CDR1 is MNHEY and CDR2 SVGAGI. V was pared by 6 bases and J by 8 bases, with 17 bases between. CDR3 size: 15 residues. CDR3 in amino acids: CASRAAVRGDSPLHF. DNA for the CDR3: TGTGCCAGCAGGGCCGCCGTCCGCGGAGATTCACCCCTCCACTTT.

This clonotype was recorded at least ten times. The V and J genes are TRBV24-1 and TRBJ1-2; D not resolved. The V and J ends lost 2 bases and 3 bases respectively, with 18 bases between them. CDR3 length: 17 amino acids. CDR1 is KGHDR, CDR2 SFDVKD, per germline. The CDR3 here is CATSDSSLGGEDYGYTF. CDR3 DNA: TGTGCCACCAGTGATTCCTCACTGGGTGGGGAGGACTATGGCTACACCTTC.

CDR3 DNA: TGTGCCAGCACTCGAGTACCGGGATCCATGTACTTC. Residues: CASTRVPGSMYF. V usage is TRBV2 and J usage is TRBJ2-5; D perhaps matches TRBD2 (5 bases). CDR3 size: 12 residues. CDR1 SNHLY and CDR2 FYNNEI come from the germline V gene. Trimming cost V 7 bases and J 13 bases, with 19 bases left between them.

The chain links TRBV5-5 to TRBJ2-7; no reliable D call. This CDR3 has 14 amino acids. Germline V gene lookup returns CDR1 SGHKS and CDR2 YYEKEE (reference sequence). Trimming shortened V by 2 bases and J by 2 bases, and 11 bases separated the two germline ends. The CDR3 spells CASSFPGKPYEQYF. The CDR3 DNA reads as TGTGCCAGCAGCTTTCCAGGAAAACCCTACGAGCAGTACTTC.

DNA for the CDR3: TGCAGTGCCCAGACAGGGCTTAGGGACAATCAGCCCCAGCATTTT. This codes for CSAQTGLRDNQPQHF. The gene calls are TRBV20-1 and TRBJ1-5, with 7 nucleotides matching TRBD1. The CDR3 contains 15 residues. Germline V gene sequence: CDR1 DFQATT, CDR2 SNEGSKA (reference sequence). After removal of 6 bases from V and 3 bases from J, the junction contained 11 bases not matched to a gene.

This clonotype occurred a few times. The chain uses TRBV2 and TRBJ2-2; 7 nucleotides align to TRBD1. The CDR3 has 21 residues. After removal of 3 bases from V and 1 base from J, the junction contained 20 bases not matched to a gene. CDR1 SNHLY and CDR2 FYNNEI come from the germline V gene. The CDR3 DNA sequence: TGTGCCAGCAGTGATTGGAACAGGGGCCGAATATTGGCCCTGAACACCGGGGAGCTGTTTTTT. Translation gives CASSDWNRGRILALNTGELFF.

In this sample, this clonotype turned up many times. The chain carries TRBV7-9 and TRBJ1-1; D ambiguous. The V end was cut by 3 bases, the J end by 11 bases, with 13 bases between. Germline CDR1 is SEHNR and CDR2 is FQNEAQ (reference sequence). This CDR3 is 12 amino acids long. Written as DNA, the CDR3 is TGTGCCAGCAGCTTCGTAGCCACCGGGGCTTTCTTT. This sequence encodes CASSFVATGAFF. Supplemented by reference TRBV7-9 and TRBJ1-1, the full variable domain reads DTGVSQNPRHKITKRGQNVTFRCDPISEHNRLYWYRQTLGQGPEFLTYFQNEAQLEKSRLLSDRFSAERPKGSFSTLEIQRTEQGDSAMYLCASSFVATGAFFGQGTRLTVV.

This clonotype was found a few times. A read error may produce the germline difference seen at one junction end. The J gene is TRBJ2-5, the V gene TRBV4-1; perhaps TRBD2 as D (5 bases). Germline CDR1 and CDR2: MGHRA and YSYEKL. The CDR3 is 18 residues long. The CDR3 DNA reads as TGTGCCAGCAGCCCAAAAAAGAGGGTTTTAGCGAACCAAGAGACCCAGTACTTC. Protein: CASSPKKRVLANQETQYF.

V is TRBV4-3 and J is TRBJ1-1, with unresolved D. Germline values: CDR1 LGHNA, CDR2 YSLEER. The CDR3 contains 14 residues. V was shortened by 0 bases and J by 8 bases, with 13 bases between the two germline ends. The CDR3 nucleotides read TGCGCCAGCAGCCAAGATCTGGGCGTCCGCGAAGCTTTCTTT. It specifies CASSQDLGVREAFF.

CDR3 loop: CASSSPSTGRETQYF. The CDR3 DNA sequence: TGTGCCAGCAGCTCGCCCTCGACAGGCAGGGAGACCCAGTACTTC. The chain couples TRBV9 to TRBJ2-5; TRBD1 is a possible D gene (6 bases). The CDR3 spans 15 residues. Germline V gene data show CDR1 as SGDLS and CDR2 as YYNGEE. The ends were cut back, 4 bases at V and 5 bases at J, with 18 bases in the middle.

The chain couples TRBV10-3 to TRBJ1-6; TRBD1 aligns across 9 bases. Per germline, CDR1 ENHRY and CDR2 SYGVKD. The CDR3 spans 13 residues. V lost 10 bases and J lost 9; bases outside the gene matches: 7. The CDR3 here is CASGGTGRSPLHF. In nucleotides, the CDR3 is TGTGCCAGCGGGGGGACAGGGCGTTCACCCCTCCACTTT.

V usage is TRBV7-2 and J usage is TRBJ2-2, with D tentatively TRBD1 or TRBD2 (5 bases each). The CDR3 is 17 amino acids. Germline V gene lookup returns CDR1 SGHTA and CDR2 FQGNSA. V was pared by 3 bases and J by 5 bases, with 19 bases between. The CDR3 DNA reads TGTGCCAGCAGCTTGGCGGCAGGGACCCTCGGGACCGGGGAGCTGTTTTTT. Translating it yields CASSLAAGTLGTGELFF.

This clonotype was seen a handful of times. The J gene is TRBJ1-2, the V gene TRBV28, with unresolved D. V was clipped by 5 bases and J by 13 bases, with 17 bases between them. Per the germline V gene, CDR1 is MDHEN and CDR2 is SYDVKM. This CDR3 is 12 amino acids long. The CDR3 bases are TGTGCCAGCAGTCCTCCTCAAAGAGCGCTCACCTTC. Translating gives CASSPPQRALTF.

Only a few counts were recorded for this clonotype. The genes are TRBV6-6 and TRBJ1-1; D not resolved. This CDR3 spans 13 amino acids. V was trimmed by 8 bases and J by 4 bases, leaving 14 bases between them. Germline CDR1 reads MNHNY; CDR2 reads SVGAGI (reference sequence). This CDR3 reads CASQEWSGTEAFF. Written as DNA, the CDR3 is TGTGCCAGCCAAGAGTGGTCCGGCACTGAAGCTTTCTTT.

This clonotype appeared a few times. Because the CDR3 is missing its conserved closing phenylalanine or tryptophan, this is likely a read error. The chain uses TRBV5-1 and TRBJ1-1; D not resolved. Germline values: CDR1 SGHRS, CDR2 YFSETQ. The CDR3 contains 15 residues. V shed 7 bases and J shed 1 base, with 17 bases lying between them. The CDR3 loop is CASAQPVAGNTEAFL. The CDR3, as DNA: TGCGCCAGCGCTCAGCCCGTGGCAGGGAACACTGAAGCTTTCCTT.

V gene TRBV6-5 combines with J gene TRBJ2-5; D gene ambiguous. Deletions cut 2 bases from V and 6 bases from J, with 10 bases between. This CDR3 has 13 residues. Per germline, CDR1 MNHEY and CDR2 SVGAGI. CDR3 region: CASSYGSAKTQYF. The CDR3 DNA follows: TGTGCCAGCAGTTACGGTTCTGCGAAGACCCAGTACTTC.

The chain couples TRBV20-1 to TRBJ2-5, with D tentatively TRBD1 or TRBD2 (6 bases each). The germline V gene encodes CDR1 DFQATT and CDR2 SNEGSKA (reference sequence). This CDR3 is built from 14 residues. V was pared by 6 bases and J by 5 bases, with 19 bases between. CDR3 protein: CSAPGAGNMETQYF. In DNA, the CDR3 is TGCAGTGCGCCGGGGGCCGGGAATATGGAGACCCAGTACTTC.

This clonotype was seen a single time. A junction end diverges from the germline sequence, so it may reflect a read error. This chain links TRBV10-3 with TRBJ2-3; 7 bases are shared with TRBD2. CDR1 and CDR2 (germline): ENHRY, SYGVKD. The CDR3 has 16 residues. The CDR3 DNA reads as TGTGCCAGCAGTCCCAGGGTTTCTGGGACTACATATACGCAGTATTTT. Translating gives CASSPRVSGTTYTQYF.

This clonotype was counted many times. The V gene is TRBV25-1, the J gene TRBJ1-1, with D hard to call. Germline V gene data show CDR1 as MGHDK and CDR2 as SYGVNS. Trimming left V 6 bases short and J 4 bases short, with 12 bases between. The CDR3 is 13 amino acids. The CDR3 protein is CASRAVLGTEAFF. The CDR3 nucleotides read TGTGCCAGCAGGGCCGTATTGGGCACTGAAGCTTTCTTT. The complete variable domain, with remaining parts taken from reference TRBV25-1 and TRBJ1-1, reads EADIYQTPRYLVIGTGKKITLECSQTMGHDKMYWYQQDPGMELHLIHYSYGVNSTEKGDLSSESTVSRIRTEHFPLTLESARPSHTSQYLCASRAVLGTEAFFGQGTRLTVV.

Details on this clonotype: This CDR3 is missing its conserved last phenylalanine or tryptophan, likely due to a read error. The V and J genes are TRBV7-9 and TRBJ2-7, with TRBD1 matching over 9 bases. The CDR3 loop spans 15 amino acids. The V gene's germline CDR1 is SEHNR and CDR2 FQNEAQ (reference sequence). The V and J ends lost 4 bases and 6 bases, in that order; junction bases with no gene match: 10. The CDR3 is CASSSRDRDDSEQYL. The CDR3 bases are TGTGCCAGCAGCTCCCGGGACAGGGATGATAGCGAGCAGTACCTC.